This T cell receptor beta chain was identified during a study of graft-versus-host responses after intestinal transplantation. A word on this clone: Antigen: not known.

J gave up 1 base and V 3 bases, and 6 bases lay outside the gene matches. Germline values: CDR1 MNHNS, CDR2 SASEGT. The CDR3 has 15 residues. Measured with immunoSEQ multiplex PCR; TCRdb has only the in-frame clones, and not every one. The sample carries 85,000 to 130,000 clones, about 90% recorded once. Study conclusions and caveats: GvH clones were found in recipient marrow; some appeared first in ileum or blood.

The source of this sequence is a human donor who received an intestinal transplant. Sequenced here: unstimulated CD4+ T cells sorted from spleen or lymph node cells, sampled before intestinal transplant. V and J are TRBV6-1 and TRBJ2-7; 7 bases are shared with TRBD1. CDR3 amino acids: CASSEVDRHSYEQYF. The CDR3, as DNA: TGTGCCAGCAGTGAGGTGGACAGGCATTCCTACGAGCAGTACTTC.